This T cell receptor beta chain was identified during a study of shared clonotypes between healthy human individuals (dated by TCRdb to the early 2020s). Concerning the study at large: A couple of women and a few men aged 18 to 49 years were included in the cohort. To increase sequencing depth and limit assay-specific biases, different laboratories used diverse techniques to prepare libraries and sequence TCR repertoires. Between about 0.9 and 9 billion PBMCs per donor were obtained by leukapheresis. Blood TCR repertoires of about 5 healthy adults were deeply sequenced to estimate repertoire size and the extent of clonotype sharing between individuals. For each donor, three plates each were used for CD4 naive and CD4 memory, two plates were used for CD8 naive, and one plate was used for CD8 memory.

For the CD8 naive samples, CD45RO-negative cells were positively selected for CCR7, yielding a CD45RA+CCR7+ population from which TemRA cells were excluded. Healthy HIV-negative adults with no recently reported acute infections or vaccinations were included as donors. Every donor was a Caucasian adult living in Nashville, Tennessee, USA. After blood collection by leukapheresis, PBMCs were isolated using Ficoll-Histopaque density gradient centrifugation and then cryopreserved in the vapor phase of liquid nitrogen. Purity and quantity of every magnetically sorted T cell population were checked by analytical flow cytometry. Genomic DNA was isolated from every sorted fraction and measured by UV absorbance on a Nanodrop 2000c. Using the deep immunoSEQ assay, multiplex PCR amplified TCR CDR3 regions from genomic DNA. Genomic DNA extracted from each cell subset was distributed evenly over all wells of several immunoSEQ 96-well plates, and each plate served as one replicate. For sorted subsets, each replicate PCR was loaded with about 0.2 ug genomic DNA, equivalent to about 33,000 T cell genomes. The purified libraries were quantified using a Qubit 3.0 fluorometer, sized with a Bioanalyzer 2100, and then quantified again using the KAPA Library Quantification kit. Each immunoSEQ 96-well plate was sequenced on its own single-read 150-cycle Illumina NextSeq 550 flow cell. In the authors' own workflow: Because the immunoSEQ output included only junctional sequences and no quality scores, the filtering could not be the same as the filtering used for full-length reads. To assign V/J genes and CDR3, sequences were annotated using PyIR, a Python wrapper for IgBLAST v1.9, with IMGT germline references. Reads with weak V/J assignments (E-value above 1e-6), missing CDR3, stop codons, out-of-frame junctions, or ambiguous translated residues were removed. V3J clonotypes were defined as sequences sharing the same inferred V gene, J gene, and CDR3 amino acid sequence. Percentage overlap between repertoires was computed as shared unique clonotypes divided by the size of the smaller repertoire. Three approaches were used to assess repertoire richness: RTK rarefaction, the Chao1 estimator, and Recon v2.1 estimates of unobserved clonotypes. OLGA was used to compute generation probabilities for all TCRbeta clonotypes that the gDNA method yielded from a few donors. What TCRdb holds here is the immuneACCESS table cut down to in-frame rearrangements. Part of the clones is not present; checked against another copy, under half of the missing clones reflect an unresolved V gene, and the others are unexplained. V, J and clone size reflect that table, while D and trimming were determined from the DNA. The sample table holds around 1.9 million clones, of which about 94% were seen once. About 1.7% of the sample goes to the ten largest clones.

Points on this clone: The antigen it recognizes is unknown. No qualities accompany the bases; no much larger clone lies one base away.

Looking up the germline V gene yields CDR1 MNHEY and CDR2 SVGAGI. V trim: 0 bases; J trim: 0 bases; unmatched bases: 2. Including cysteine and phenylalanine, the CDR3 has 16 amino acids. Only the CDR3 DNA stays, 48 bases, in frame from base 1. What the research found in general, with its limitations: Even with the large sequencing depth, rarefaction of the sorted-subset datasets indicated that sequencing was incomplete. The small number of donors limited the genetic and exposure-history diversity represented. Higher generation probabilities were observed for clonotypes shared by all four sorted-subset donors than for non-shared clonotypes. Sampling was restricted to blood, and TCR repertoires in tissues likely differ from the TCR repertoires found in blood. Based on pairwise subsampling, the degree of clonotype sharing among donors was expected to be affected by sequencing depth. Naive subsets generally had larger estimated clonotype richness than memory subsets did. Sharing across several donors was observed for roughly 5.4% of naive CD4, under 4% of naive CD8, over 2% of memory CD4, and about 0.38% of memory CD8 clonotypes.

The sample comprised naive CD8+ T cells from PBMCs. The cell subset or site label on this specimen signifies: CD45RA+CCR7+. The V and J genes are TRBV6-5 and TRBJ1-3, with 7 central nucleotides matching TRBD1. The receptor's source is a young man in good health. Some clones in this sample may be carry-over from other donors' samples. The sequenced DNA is TGTGCCAGCAGTTACTCTCAGGGGGACTCTGGAAACACCATATATTTT. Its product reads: CASSYSQGDSGNTIYF.